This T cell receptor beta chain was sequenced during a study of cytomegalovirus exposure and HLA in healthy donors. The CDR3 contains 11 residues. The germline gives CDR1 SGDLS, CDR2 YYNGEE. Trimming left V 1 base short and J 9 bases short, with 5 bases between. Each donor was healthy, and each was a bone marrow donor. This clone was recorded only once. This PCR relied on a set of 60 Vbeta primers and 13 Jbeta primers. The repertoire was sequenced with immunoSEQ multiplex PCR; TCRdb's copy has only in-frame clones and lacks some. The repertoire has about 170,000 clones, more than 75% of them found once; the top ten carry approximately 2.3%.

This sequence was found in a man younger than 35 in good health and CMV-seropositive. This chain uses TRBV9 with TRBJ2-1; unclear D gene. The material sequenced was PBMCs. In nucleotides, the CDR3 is TGTGCCAGCAGCGTAACGGGTGAGCAGTTCTTC. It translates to CASSVTGEQFF.